This T cell receptor (beta chain) was profiled in a study of CD8+ T cells in alopecia areata. Study-level background: Twice daily, treated patients received 5 to 10 mg of oral tofacitinib.

The CDR3 spans 13 residues. V shed 6 bases, J shed 2 bases, and the junction held 3 bases outside the gene matches. Germline V gene lookup returns CDR1 SNHLY and CDR2 FYNNEI. Whole-study findings and limits: Sequencing of scalp tissue also captures the resident alphabeta T cells of normal skin. For lesional scalp, especially alopecia totalis/universalis, clonality was higher than in normal scalp.

This clone was picked up a small number of times. Its matching antigen is unknown. Sequencing used cDNA as its template, made by extracting RNA and reverse transcribing it. Sequencing used immunoSEQ multiplex PCR; TCRdb keeps in-frame clones, though not all of them. The sample yields some 190,000 clones, roughly 70% seen once. As to treatment: oral pan-JAK inhibitor, 5-10 mg twice daily. Alopecia areata patients provided lesional scalp punch biopsies and peripheral blood. V usage is TRBV2 and J usage is TRBJ1-1, with 7 bases matching TRBD1. This sample comprised CD4+ T cells sorted from blood, obtained between weeks 49 and 50, from a patient treated with tofacitinib. This receptor was obtained from a human donor with alopecia areata. The CDR3 bases are TGTGCCAGCAGGGGGGACAGCAACACTGAAGCTTTCTTT. Its protein is CASRGDSNTEAFF.